The T cell receptor (beta chain) under discussion was sequenced for a study of blood T cell repertoires in COVID-19. On the study more broadly: The origin of the acute and convalescent COVID-19 samples was the United States, Italy and Spain. Sources were T cells, B-cell-depleted T cells, or PBMCs; the material itself was cDNA or gDNA.

The length of the CDR3 is 14 residues. The germline V gene has CDR1 SEHNR and CDR2 FQNEAQ (reference sequence). Between the trimmed V and J ends, which lost 4 bases and 4 bases, there was a span of 13 bases. As handled by the study authors: Estimation of nucleated cell counts relied on the amplification of reference gene primers. Clones were sequenced by immunoSEQ multiplex PCR, and TCRdb holds only the in-frame ones, with some missing. The DNA was the basis for D and trimming; V, J and clone size are from that table. The sample lists under 80,000 clones, about 87% occurring once. The chain has TRBV7-9 and TRBJ1-2, with D hard to call. This clonotype was sampled from a man aged 55 to 70 with acute or convalescent COVID-19. Sequencing was carried out using peripheral blood. In DNA form, the CDR3 reads TGTGCCAGCAGCTATCAGGTGGCATCCTATGGCTACACCTTC. It is translated as CASSYQVASYGYTF.